A single TCR beta chain is shown here with its context. This entry comes from a study of blood T cell repertoires in COVID-19. Study at large: Acute-phase and convalescent COVID-19 samples originated in the United States, Italy and Spain.

Sequencing used immunoSEQ multiplex PCR; TCRdb keeps in-frame clones, though not all of them. The table has approximately 78,000 clones, roughly nine tenths seen once. V was shortened by 0 bases and J by 5 bases, with 14 bases between the two germline ends. The germline V gene encodes CDR1 SGHTS and CDR2 YDEGEE. The length of the CDR3 is 15 residues. The specimen was peripheral blood. The chain carries TRBV5-8 and TRBJ1-2; D gene unclear. The receptor comes from a man aged 45-60 years with COVID-19, enrolled during active disease. The CDR3 DNA reads as TGTGCCAGCAGCTTGGGACACTCGGAAGTATATGGCTACACCTTC. As protein: CASSLGHSEVYGYTF.